This T cell receptor (beta chain) was captured in a study of blood T cell repertoires in COVID-19. Study background: T cells, B-cell-depleted T cells, or PBMCs provided the cDNA or gDNA that served as material.

Using immunoSEQ multiplex PCR, the repertoire was profiled, and TCRdb retains in-frame clones only, with some absent. This sample has 60,000 to 85,000 clones; around 84% occur once, and the top ten carry 9.5% to 13%. J was trimmed by 1 base and V by 3 bases; bases with no gene match: 8. The CDR3 contains 17 residues. The germline gives CDR1 SGHRS, CDR2 YFSETQ. Patients of the Seattle cohort, enrolled during active infection, were followed longitudinally. The chain carries TRBV5-1 and TRBJ2-3; 10 bases are a match to TRBD1. Sample: peripheral blood. The clonotype originates from a man aged 55 to 70 with COVID-19, enrolled during active disease. CDR3 protein: CASSSGLGTGGTDTQYF. CDR3 bases: TGCGCCAGCAGCTCGGGCCTAGGGACAGGGGGCACAGATACGCAGTATTTT.